Shown below are 19 T cell receptor beta chains from a single sample sequenced in a study of shared clonotypes between healthy human individuals. Only in-frame clones appear in the TCRdb table, and some are missing; sequencing was by immunoSEQ multiplex PCR. The sample lists some 2 million clones, 85% to 95% occurring once. The source material was naive CD4+ T cells sorted from blood. Subset indicated: CD45RA+ positively selected. The receptors originated from a man aged 18 to 30 in good health.

This rearrangement joins TRBV7-9 to TRBJ2-1; 7 bases are shared with TRBD2. The junction had 9 bases not matched to a gene; V was cut back by 6 bases and J by 7 bases. This CDR3 contains 14 residues. Germline assignment: CDR1 SEHNR and CDR2 FQNEAQ (reference sequence). The chain's CDR3 is CASRGAGVLNEQFF. The CDR3 nucleotides read TGTGCCAGCAGAGGTGCGGGGGTGTTAAATGAGCAGTTCTTC.

This chain links TRBV4-3 with TRBJ1-6, with 10 nucleotides matching TRBD1. CDR1 and CDR2 (germline): LGHNA, YSLEER. The CDR3 totals 15 residues. Trimming cost V 4 bases and J 8 bases; bases outside gene matches: 5. The CDR3 here is CASSRAGTGDSPLHF. CDR3 nucleotides: TGCGCCAGCAGCCGGGCTGGGACAGGGGATTCACCCCTCCACTTT.

The gene calls are TRBV6-1 and TRBJ2-6; D unclear. This CDR3 is built from 14 residues. The germline V gene has CDR1 MNHNS and CDR2 SASEGT. Trimming removed 6 bases from V and 7 bases from J, with 13 bases in between. The CDR3 sequence is CASRGPGIANVLTF. The DNA of the CDR3 is TGTGCCAGCAGGGGCCCAGGTATTGCCAACGTCCTGACTTTC.

This clone was found once. CDR3 region: CASSQGTGGNYEQYF. The CDR3 nucleotides read TGTGCCAGCAGCCAAGGGACAGGGGGAAACTACGAGCAGTACTTC. The chain uses TRBV11-2 and TRBJ2-7, with TRBD1 matching 11 bases. The CDR3 is 15 residues long. Germline lookup yields CDR1 SGHAT and CDR2 FQNNGV. Trimming removed 5 bases from V and 3 bases from J; junction bases left unmatched: 6. Using reference TRBV11-2 and TRBJ2-7 for the parts outside the CDR3, the full variable domain is EAGVAQSPRYKIIEKRQSVAFWCNPISGHATLYWYQQILGQGPKLLIQFQNNGVVDDSQLPKDRFSAERLKGVDSTLKIQPAKLEDSAVYLCASSQGTGGNYEQYFGPGTRLTVT.

Concerning this clone: Other DNA variants within this sample encode the same CDR3. This chain connects TRBV5-4 to TRBJ2-1, with a tentative D call TRBD2 (7 bases). Germline loops: CDR1 SGHNT, CDR2 YYREEE (reference sequence). The V gene lost 0 bases and the J gene lost 2 bases, with 12 bases spanning the gap. The CDR3 length is 16 residues. The CDR3 DNA reads as TGTGCCAGCAGCTTGGCTCGGGGGGCTACCTACAATGAGCAGTTCTTC. It yields the protein CASSLARGATYNEQFF.

As regards this clone: This CDR3 is also generated by other DNA sequences in the sample. The chain recombines TRBV7-2 with TRBJ2-3; D uncertain. V lost 4 bases and J lost 2, with 7 bases in between. Germline assignment: CDR1 SGHTA and CDR2 FQGNSA. This CDR3 spans 13 amino acids. This CDR3 reads CASSSRFTDTQYF. The CDR3 region has the DNA TGTGCCAGCAGCTCTAGATTCACAGATACGCAGTATTTT.

This chain uses TRBV7-2 with TRBJ2-5; no definite D call. Germline V CDR1 and CDR2: SGHTA, FQGNSA. This CDR3 comprises 12 residues. Trimming pared 6 bases from V and 5 bases from J, leaving 10 bases between. CDR3 in DNA: TGTGCCAGCAGGGCTAATCGGGAGACCCAGTACTTC. Protein sequence: CASRANRETQYF. The complete variable domain, with remaining parts taken from reference TRBV7-2 and TRBJ2-5, reads GAGVSQSPSNKVTEKGKDVELRCDPISGHTALYWYRQSLGQGLEFLIYFQGNSAPDKSGLPSDRFSAERTGGSVSTLTIQRTQQEDSAVYLCASRANRETQYFGPGTRLLVL.

In the case of this clone: The sample has other DNA sequences that encode this CDR3 too. V gene TRBV19 combines with J gene TRBJ1-5, with TRBD1 matching over 8 bases. The CDR3 extends over 14 amino acids. The germline gives CDR1 LNHDA, CDR2 SQIVND (reference sequence). The J segment lost 4 bases and the V segment lost 4 bases, leaving 3 bases of the junction unmatched. The CDR3 coding sequence is TGTGCCAGTAGTACTACAGGGGGGAATCAGCCCCAGCATTTT. It yields the protein CASSTTGGNQPQHF.

V is TRBV30 and J is TRBJ2-2; TRBD2 matches 9 bases. This CDR3 spans 15 amino acids. CDR1 is GTSNPN, CDR2 SVGIG, per germline (reference sequence). V lost 2 bases and J lost 1; bases outside the gene matches: 2. The CDR3 is CAWSFSGGNTGELFF. CDR3 DNA: TGTGCCTGGAGTTTTAGCGGGGGGAACACCGGGGAGCTGTTTTTT. Complete variable domain (other parts from reference TRBV30 and TRBJ2-2): SQTIHQWPATLVQPVGSPLSLECTVEGTSNPNLYWYRQAAGRGLQLLFYSVGIGQISSEVPQNLSASRPQDRQFILSSKKLLLSDSGFYLCAWSFSGGNTGELFFGEGSRLTVL.

This chain uses TRBV2 with TRBJ2-1; no firm D call. This CDR3 spans 11 amino acids. The germline V gene has CDR1 SNHLY and CDR2 FYNNEI. The V end lost 5 bases, the J end lost 3 bases, and 2 bases lay between the germline ends. CDR3 nucleotide sequence: TGTGCCAGCAGTAACTACAATGAGCAGTTCTTC. This sequence encodes CASSNYNEQFF.

In its sample, this clone was seen once. V is TRBV7-9 and J is TRBJ1-2; 7 positions match TRBD1. The CDR3 extends over 17 amino acids. V shed 1 base, J shed 4 bases, and the junction held 12 bases outside the gene matches. CDR1 and CDR2 from the germline V gene are SEHNR and FQNEAQ (reference sequence). The CDR3 sequence is CASSLGGQNALAYGYTF. The DNA of the CDR3 is TGTGCCAGCAGCTTAGGGGGACAGAACGCCCTCGCCTATGGCTACACCTTC.

The chain joins TRBV19 to TRBJ1-5; 9 nucleotides align to TRBD1. The CDR3 extends over 13 amino acids. CDR1 and CDR2 (germline): LNHDA, SQIVND (reference sequence). J lost 5 bases, V lost 9 bases, and 5 bases had no gene match. CDR3 coding DNA: TGTGCCAGGCCGGGACAGGGTCATCAGCCCCAGCATTTT. Encoded protein: CARPGQGHQPQHF.

The chain carries TRBV29-1 and TRBJ2-7; 14 positions match TRBD2. The J segment lost 0 bases and the V segment lost 4 bases, leaving 5 bases of the junction unmatched. Germline CDR1 and CDR2: SQVTM and ANQGSEA. The CDR3 spans 16 residues. The CDR3 here is CSVGTSGRKNSYEQYF. Written as DNA, the CDR3 is TGCAGCGTTGGGACTAGCGGGAGGAAGAACTCCTACGAGCAGTACTTC.

For this clone: A much bigger clone sits one base away, suggesting this may be a read error. This sample also contains other DNA sequences that code for the same CDR3. The rearrangement links TRBV18 to TRBJ2-5; D gene unclear. This CDR3 is 11 amino acids long. Per the germline V gene, CDR1 is KGHSH and CDR2 is LQKENI. The V end lost 2 bases, the J end lost 5 bases, and 3 bases lay between the germline ends. CDR3 sequence (DNA): TGTGCCAGCTCACCAGGCGAGACCCAGTACTTC. It yields the protein CASSPGETQYF. Drawing the rest from reference TRBV18 and TRBJ2-5, the complete variable domain is NAGVMQNPRHLVRRRGQEARLRCSPMKGHSHVYWYRQLPEEGLKFMVYLQKENIIDESGMPKERFSAEFPKEGPSILRIQQVVRGDSAAYFCASSPGETQYFGPGTRLLVL.

Turning to this clone: One end of the junction does not line up with germline, which may come from a read error. This chain connects TRBV9 to TRBJ2-4; 7 positions agree with TRBD2. The germline gives CDR1 SGDLS, CDR2 YYNGEE. The length of the CDR3 is 15 residues. The DNA for the CDR3 is TGTGCCAGCAGCGTAGCTACGGGGGGTCGGCGCCCTCTCACCTTC. It specifies CASSVATGGRRPLTF.

V gene TRBV5-1 combines with J gene TRBJ2-3; possible D gene TRBD2, 6 bases. Germline loops: CDR1 SGHRS, CDR2 YFSETQ. V lost 4 bases and J lost 2, with 11 bases in between. The CDR3 has 14 amino acids. The CDR3 reads CASSPGEYTDTQYF. DNA of the CDR3: TGCGCCAGCAGCCCGGGGGAGTACACAGATACGCAGTATTTT.

The CDR3 protein is CASSDRQRGVNTEAFF. The DNA of the CDR3 is TGCGCCAGCAGCGACCGACAACGGGGGGTGAACACTGAAGCTTTCTTT. The genes are TRBV5-1 and TRBJ1-1; D perhaps matches TRBD1 (5 bases). Germline CDR1 SGHRS, CDR2 YFSETQ. The CDR3 is 16 amino acids. Trimming took off 4 bases at V and 0 bases at J, with 16 bases between the two ends.

The gene calls are TRBV7-9 and TRBJ2-7; tentatively, D is TRBD1 or TRBD2 (6 bases each). The CDR3 runs 14 residues. The germline V gene encodes CDR1 SEHNR and CDR2 FQNEAQ (reference sequence). Trimming took off 0 bases at V and 11 bases at J, with 17 bases between the two ends. CDR3 sequence: CASSLAVAGEVKYF. The CDR3 bases are TGTGCCAGCAGCTTAGCGGTAGCAGGGGAGGTCAAGTACTTC. Variable domain in full (rest from reference TRBV7-9 and TRBJ2-7): DTGVSQNPRHKITKRGQNVTFRCDPISEHNRLYWYRQTLGQGPEFLTYFQNEAQLEKSRLLSDRFSAERPKGSFSTLEIQRTEQGDSAMYLCASSLAVAGEVKYFGPGTRLTVT.

This CDR3 is CASSLVGAVTGELFF. CDR3 DNA: TGTGCCAGCAGCTTAGTGGGTGCGGTCACCGGGGAGCTGTTTTTT. The chain links TRBV7-9 to TRBJ1-3; D remains unclear. Matching the DNA end better, TRBJ2-2 makes the J call doubtful. Germline loops: CDR1 SEHNR, CDR2 FQNEAQ (reference sequence). This CDR3 has 15 amino acids.